This entry concerns a single T cell receptor beta chain. Measured with immunoSEQ multiplex PCR; TCRdb has only the in-frame clones, and not every one. Here the sample spans roughly 120,000 clones, just over 90% being singletons. The germline V gene has CDR1 SQVTM and CDR2 ANQGSEA. This CDR3 region has 14 residues. V shed 5 bases, J shed 6 bases, and the junction held 7 bases outside the gene matches. This sample was taken from a study of control samples from healthy donors and cancer patients. The sequencing sample was made of blood. This clonotype was sampled from a woman between 18 and 29 years old in good health. The chain recombines TRBV29-1 with TRBJ2-5; 12 positions match TRBD2. As DNA, the CDR3 is TGCAGCGTTTCTAGCGGGGGGGCGGGAAAGACCCAGTACTTC. Amino acid sequence: CSVSSGGAGKTQYF.